One and the same sample provided the 10 T cell receptor beta chains below, sequenced in a study of T cells after yellow fever vaccination. TCRdb used MiXCR to reprocess the 5' RACE reads, holding one entry per CDR3 protein. The repertoire holds about 510,000 distinct CDR3 sequences, with about a fifth as singletons. The input for sequencing was PBMCs, taken approximately 20 days after the first yellow fever vaccination. The receptors derive from a young man who received the YFV17D yellow fever vaccine.

V and J are TRBV19 and TRBJ1-2; D is possibly TRBD1 (6 bases). CDR1 LNHDA and CDR2 SQIVND come from the germline V gene (reference sequence). V lost 2 bases to trimming and J lost 3 bases, with 10 bases between them. The CDR3 spans 14 residues. CDR3 DNA sequence: TGTGCCAGTAGTATAAGCGCAGGGGACTATGGCTACACCTTC. Translated, it gives CASSISAGDYGYTF.

This chain uses TRBV20-1 with TRBJ1-1; D is perhaps TRBD1 (6 bases). The V and J ends lost 2 bases and 10 bases respectively, with 11 bases between them. Germline V gene lookup returns CDR1 DFQATT and CDR2 SNEGSKA (reference sequence). This CDR3 region has 11 residues. This CDR3 reads CSARRQEGAFF. The CDR3 nucleotides read TGCAGTGCTAGAAGACAGGAGGGAGCTTTCTTT.

This clonotype was seen only once. This chain uses TRBV6-2 or TRBV6-3 with TRBJ2-7; tentatively, D is TRBD1 or TRBD2 (5 bases each). V lost 5 bases to trimming and J lost 6 bases, with 17 bases between them. The CDR3 contains 14 residues. CDR1 is MNHEY, CDR2 SVGEGT, per germline. For the CDR3, the DNA is TGTGCCAGCAGTCAGAGGGGCGACGGAATCGAGCAGTACGTC. Amino acid sequence: CASSQRGDGIEQYV.

The V gene is TRBV18, the J gene TRBJ1-2; a possible D gene is TRBD1 (6 bases). Germline CDR1 and CDR2: KGHSH and LQKENI. The CDR3 spans 15 residues. The V end was cut by 2 bases, the J end by 4 bases, with 14 bases between. The CDR3 DNA follows: TGTGCCAGCTCACCAGACGAACAGGGTCGCTATGGCTACACCTTC. Its translation is CASSPDEQGRYGYTF. The whole variable domain, remainder taken from reference TRBV18 and TRBJ1-2, is NAGVMQNPRHLVRRRGQEARLRCSPMKGHSHVYWYRQLPEEGLKFMVYLQKENIIDESGMPKERFSAEFPKEGPSILRIQQVVRGDSAAYFCASSPDEQGRYGYTFGSGTRLTVV.

In its sample, this clonotype was seen many times. This chain joins TRBV3-1 and TRBJ2-5; D call uncertain. This CDR3 has 15 residues. Trimming removed 4 bases from V and 0 bases from J, with 12 bases in between. From germline, CDR1 is LGHDT and CDR2 YNNKEL (reference sequence). Here the CDR3 reads CASSPLARYQETQYF. The CDR3, as DNA: TGTGCCAGCAGCCCGTTGGCGAGGTACCAAGAGACCCAGTACTTC.

This clonotype appeared many times. This chain uses TRBV6-5 with TRBJ2-3; maybe TRBD1 (6 bases). V was clipped by 3 bases and J by 3 bases, with 10 bases between them. From germline, CDR1 is MNHEY and CDR2 SVGAGI. The CDR3 runs to 14 residues. The CDR3 reads CASSYGQGTDTQYF. The CDR3 region has the DNA TGTGCCAGCAGTTATGGCCAGGGGACAGATACGCAGTATTTT.

The chain links TRBV7-9 to TRBJ2-1, with D possibly matching TRBD2 (6 bases). The CDR3 has 15 amino acids. Trimming shortened V by 5 bases and J by 5 bases, and 16 bases separated the two germline ends. Germline V gives CDR1 SEHNR, CDR2 FQNEAQ (reference sequence). This CDR3 is CASSPPGAEDNEQFF. The DNA for the CDR3 is TGTGCCAGCAGCCCCCCGGGAGCGGAGGACAATGAGCAGTTCTTC.

The rearrangement uses TRBV27 and TRBJ2-5; possibly TRBD2 for D (7 bases). The CDR3 sequence is 15 residues long. From germline, CDR1 is MNHEY and CDR2 SMNVEV (reference sequence). The V and J ends lost 6 bases and 5 bases respectively, with 19 bases between them. Here the CDR3 reads CASSLRGRPQETQYF. DNA for the CDR3: TGTGCCAGCAGCCTGCGGGGGCGCCCCCAGGAGACCCAGTACTTC.

The chain employs TRBV4-1 and TRBJ2-2; D is possibly TRBD1 or TRBD2 (5 bases each). The CDR3 extends over 15 amino acids. Trimming took 1 base from V and 4 from J, leaving 10 bases between them. Germline loops: CDR1 MGHRA, CDR2 YSYEKL. The CDR3 protein is CASSQALGPTGELFF. The CDR3, as DNA: TGCGCCAGCAGCCAAGCCTTGGGACCCACCGGGGAGCTGTTTTTT.

The chain uses TRBV18 and TRBJ2-1; perhaps TRBD1 as D (6 bases). In germline, CDR1 is KGHSH, CDR2 LQKENI. V lost 6 bases and J 0 bases, leaving 30 bases between the germline ends. The CDR3 consists of 21 residues. The CDR3 is CASSPGPGDGLLIGSYNEQFF. CDR3 nucleotides: TGTGCCAGCTCCCCTGGGCCAGGGGACGGCCTACTTATCGGCTCCTACAATGAGCAGTTCTTC.